This record covers a single T cell receptor beta chain. As yet, its antigen is unknown. The data were taken from a study of cytomegalovirus exposure and HLA in healthy donors. Overall study: HLA-typed donors were the source of tens of millions of unique TCRs, which an early data release held.

V dropped 1 base and J dropped 0 bases, with 4 bases sitting between them. The CDR3 runs to 12 residues. The germline V gene encodes CDR1 SQVTM and CDR2 ANQGSEA. Study-wide results and limits: Presence/absence comparisons presumed near-even sequencing depth among donors. Rarity marked most TCR sequences, yet some public TCRs occurred in many donors.

PCR was performed using 60 Vbeta and 13 Jbeta primers. Original processing methods: About 12 million of the roughly 80 million unique TCR beta chains counted in a later analysis were shared. Generated by immunoSEQ multiplex PCR, the TCRdb table keeps only in-frame clones and is missing some. The V and J calls and the clone size are those of that table, but D and trimming were determined from the DNA. The sample holds 96,000 or so clones, around 79% seen once. This chain links TRBV29-1 with TRBJ2-7; D is ambiguous. The TCR originated in a woman aged 70-85 years in good health and CMV-seropositive. The sequenced sample was PBMCs. For the CDR3, the DNA is TGCAGCGTTGAAGGGAGCTCCTACGAGCAGTACTTC. The encoded protein is CSVEGSSYEQYF.